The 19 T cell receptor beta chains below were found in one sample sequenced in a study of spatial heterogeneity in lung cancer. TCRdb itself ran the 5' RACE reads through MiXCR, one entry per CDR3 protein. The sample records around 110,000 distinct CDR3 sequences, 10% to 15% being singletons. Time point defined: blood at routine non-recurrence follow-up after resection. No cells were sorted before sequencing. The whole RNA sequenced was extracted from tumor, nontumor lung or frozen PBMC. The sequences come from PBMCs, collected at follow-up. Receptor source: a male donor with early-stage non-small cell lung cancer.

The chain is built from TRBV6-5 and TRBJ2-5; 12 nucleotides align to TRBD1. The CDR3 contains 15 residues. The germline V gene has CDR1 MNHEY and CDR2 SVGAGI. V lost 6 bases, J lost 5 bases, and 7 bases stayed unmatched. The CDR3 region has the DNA TGTGCCAGCAGAACCGGGACAGGGGGCGGGGAGACCCAGTACTTC. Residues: CASRTGTGGGETQYF.

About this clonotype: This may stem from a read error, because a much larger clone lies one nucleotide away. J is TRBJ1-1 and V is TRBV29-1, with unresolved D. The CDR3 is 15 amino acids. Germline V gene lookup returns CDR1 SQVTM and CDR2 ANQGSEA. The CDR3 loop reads CSVAGTDGESTEALF. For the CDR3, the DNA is TGCAGCGTTGCCGGTACGGACGGTGAGAGCACTGAAGCTCTCTTT.

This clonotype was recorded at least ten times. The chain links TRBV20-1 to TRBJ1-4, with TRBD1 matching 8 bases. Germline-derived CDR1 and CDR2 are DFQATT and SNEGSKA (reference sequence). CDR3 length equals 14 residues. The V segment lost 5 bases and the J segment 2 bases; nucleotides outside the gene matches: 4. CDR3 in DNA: TGCAGTGCTCGACAGGGGAAGACTAATGAAAAACTGTTTTTT. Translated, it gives CSARQGKTNEKLFF.

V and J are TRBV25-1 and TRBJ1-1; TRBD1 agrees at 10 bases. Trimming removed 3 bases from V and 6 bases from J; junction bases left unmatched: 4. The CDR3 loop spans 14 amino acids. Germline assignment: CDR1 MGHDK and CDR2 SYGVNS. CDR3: CASSEGQGRSEAFF. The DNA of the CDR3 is TGTGCCAGCAGTGAGGGACAGGGGAGGTCTGAAGCTTTCTTT.

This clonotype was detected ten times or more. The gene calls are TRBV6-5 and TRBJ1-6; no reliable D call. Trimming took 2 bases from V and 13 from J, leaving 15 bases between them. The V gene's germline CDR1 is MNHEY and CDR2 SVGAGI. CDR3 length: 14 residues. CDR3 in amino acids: CASSYLREGWPLHF. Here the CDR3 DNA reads TGTGCCAGCAGTTACCTGAGAGAAGGATGGCCCCTCCACTTT.

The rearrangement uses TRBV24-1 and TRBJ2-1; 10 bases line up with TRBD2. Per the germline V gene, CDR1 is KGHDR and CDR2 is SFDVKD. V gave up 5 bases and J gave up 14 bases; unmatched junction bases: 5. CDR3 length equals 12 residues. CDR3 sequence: CATSALAGVEFF. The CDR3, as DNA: TGTGCCACCAGTGCCCTAGCGGGGGTGGAGTTCTTC.

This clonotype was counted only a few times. The CDR3 sequence is CASSSSGRITEAFF. DNA of the CDR3: TGCGCCAGCAGCTCGTCAGGGAGGATCACTGAAGCTTTCTTT. The gene calls are TRBV5-1 and TRBJ1-1; a possible D gene is TRBD1 (5 bases). Trimming left V 3 bases short and J 4 bases short, with 13 bases between. This CDR3 has 14 amino acids. Looked up from germline, CDR1 is SGHRS and CDR2 is YFSETQ.

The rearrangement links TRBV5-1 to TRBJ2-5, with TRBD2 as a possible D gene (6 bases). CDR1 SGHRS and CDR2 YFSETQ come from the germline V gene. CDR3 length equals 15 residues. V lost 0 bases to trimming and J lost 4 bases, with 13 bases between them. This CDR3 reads CASSLEGGVSETQYF. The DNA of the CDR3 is TGCGCCAGCAGCTTGGAAGGCGGGGTTTCAGAGACCCAGTACTTC. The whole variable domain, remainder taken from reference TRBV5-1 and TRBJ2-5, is KAGVTQTPRYLIKTRGQQVTLSCSPISGHRSVSWYQQTPGQGLQFLFEYFSETQRNKGNFPGRFSGRQFSNSRSEMNVSTLELGDSALYLCASSLEGGVSETQYFGPGTRLLVL.

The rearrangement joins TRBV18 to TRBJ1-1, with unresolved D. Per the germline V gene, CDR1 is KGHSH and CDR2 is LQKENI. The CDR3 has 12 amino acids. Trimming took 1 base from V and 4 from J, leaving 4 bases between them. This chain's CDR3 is CASSPQGTEAFF. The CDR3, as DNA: TGTGCCAGCTCACCACAGGGCACTGAAGCTTTCTTT. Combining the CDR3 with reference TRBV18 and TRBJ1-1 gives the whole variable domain NAGVMQNPRHLVRRRGQEARLRCSPMKGHSHVYWYRQLPEEGLKFMVYLQKENIIDESGMPKERFSAEFPKEGPSILRIQQVVRGDSAAYFCASSPQGTEAFFGQGTRLTVV.

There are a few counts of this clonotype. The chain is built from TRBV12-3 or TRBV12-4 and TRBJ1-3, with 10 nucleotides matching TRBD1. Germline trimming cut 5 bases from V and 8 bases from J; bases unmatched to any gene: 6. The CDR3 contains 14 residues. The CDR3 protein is CASSLRDRGHTIYF. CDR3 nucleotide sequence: TGTGCCAGCAGTCTCCGGGACAGGGGACACACCATATATTTT.

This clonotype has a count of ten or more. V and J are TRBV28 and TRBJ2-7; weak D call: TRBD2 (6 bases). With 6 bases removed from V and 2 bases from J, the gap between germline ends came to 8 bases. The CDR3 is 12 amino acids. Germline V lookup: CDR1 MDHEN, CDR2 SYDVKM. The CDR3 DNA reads TGTGCCAGCAGGGAGGGCCCCTACGAGCAGTACTTC. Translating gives CASREGPYEQYF.

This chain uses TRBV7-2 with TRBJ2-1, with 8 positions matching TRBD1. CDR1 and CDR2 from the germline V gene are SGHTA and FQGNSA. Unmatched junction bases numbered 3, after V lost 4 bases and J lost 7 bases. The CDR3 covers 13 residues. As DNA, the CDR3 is TGTGCCAGCAGCTCGAGGACAGGGAATGAGCAGTTCTTC. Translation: CASSSRTGNEQFF.

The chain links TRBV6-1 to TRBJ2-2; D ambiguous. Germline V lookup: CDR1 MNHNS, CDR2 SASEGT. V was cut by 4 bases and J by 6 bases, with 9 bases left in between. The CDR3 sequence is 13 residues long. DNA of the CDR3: TGTGCCAGCAGTGGAGCTTACGCCGGGGAGCTGTTTTTT. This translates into CASSGAYAGELFF.

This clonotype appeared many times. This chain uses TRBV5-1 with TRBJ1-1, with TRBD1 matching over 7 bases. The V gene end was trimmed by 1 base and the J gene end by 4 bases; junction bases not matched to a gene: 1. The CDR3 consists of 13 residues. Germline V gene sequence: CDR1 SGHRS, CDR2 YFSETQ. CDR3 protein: CASSLQGVTEAFF. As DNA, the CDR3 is TGCGCCAGCAGCTTGCAGGGGGTCACTGAAGCTTTCTTT.

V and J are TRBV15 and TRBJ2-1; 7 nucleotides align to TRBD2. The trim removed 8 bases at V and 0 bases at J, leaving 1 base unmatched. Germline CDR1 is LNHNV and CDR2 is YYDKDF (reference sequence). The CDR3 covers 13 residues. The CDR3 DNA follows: TGTGCCACCGGGAGGGGCTCCTACAATGAGCAGTTCTTC. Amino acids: CATGRGSYNEQFF.

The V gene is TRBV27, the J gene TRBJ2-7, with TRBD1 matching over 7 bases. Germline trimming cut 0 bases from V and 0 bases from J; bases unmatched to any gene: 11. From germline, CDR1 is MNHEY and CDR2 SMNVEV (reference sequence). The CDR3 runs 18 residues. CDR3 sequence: CASSLSGTASPISYEQYF. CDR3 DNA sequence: TGTGCCAGCAGTTTATCGGGGACAGCTAGCCCTATCTCCTACGAGCAGTACTTC.

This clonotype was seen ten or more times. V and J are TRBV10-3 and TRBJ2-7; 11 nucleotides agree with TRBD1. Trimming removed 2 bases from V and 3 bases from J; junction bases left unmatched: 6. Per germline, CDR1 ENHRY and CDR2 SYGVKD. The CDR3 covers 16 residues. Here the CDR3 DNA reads TGTGCCATCAGTGAGCCTACCGGGACAGGGGGCTACGAGCAGTACTTC. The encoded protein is CAISEPTGTGGYEQYF.

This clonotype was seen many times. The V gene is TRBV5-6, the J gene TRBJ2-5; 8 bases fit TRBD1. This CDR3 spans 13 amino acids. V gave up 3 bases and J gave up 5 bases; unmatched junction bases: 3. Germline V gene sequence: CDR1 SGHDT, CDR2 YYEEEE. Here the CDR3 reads CASSYDRGETQYF. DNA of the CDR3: TGTGCCAGCAGCTACGACAGGGGCGAGACCCAGTACTTC.

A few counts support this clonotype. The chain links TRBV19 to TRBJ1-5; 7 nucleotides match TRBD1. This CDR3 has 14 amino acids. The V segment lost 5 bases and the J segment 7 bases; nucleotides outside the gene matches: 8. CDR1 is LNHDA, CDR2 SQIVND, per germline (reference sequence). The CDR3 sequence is CASSLDRAQQPQHF. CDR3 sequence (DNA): TGTGCCAGTAGTCTCGACAGGGCTCAACAGCCCCAGCATTTT. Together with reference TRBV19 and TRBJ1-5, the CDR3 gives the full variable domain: DGGITQSPKYLFRKEGQNVTLSCEQNLNHDAMYWYRQDPGQGLRLIYYSQIVNDFQKGDIAEGYSVSREKKESFPLTVTSAQKNPTAFYLCASSLDRAQQPQHFGDGTRLSIL.